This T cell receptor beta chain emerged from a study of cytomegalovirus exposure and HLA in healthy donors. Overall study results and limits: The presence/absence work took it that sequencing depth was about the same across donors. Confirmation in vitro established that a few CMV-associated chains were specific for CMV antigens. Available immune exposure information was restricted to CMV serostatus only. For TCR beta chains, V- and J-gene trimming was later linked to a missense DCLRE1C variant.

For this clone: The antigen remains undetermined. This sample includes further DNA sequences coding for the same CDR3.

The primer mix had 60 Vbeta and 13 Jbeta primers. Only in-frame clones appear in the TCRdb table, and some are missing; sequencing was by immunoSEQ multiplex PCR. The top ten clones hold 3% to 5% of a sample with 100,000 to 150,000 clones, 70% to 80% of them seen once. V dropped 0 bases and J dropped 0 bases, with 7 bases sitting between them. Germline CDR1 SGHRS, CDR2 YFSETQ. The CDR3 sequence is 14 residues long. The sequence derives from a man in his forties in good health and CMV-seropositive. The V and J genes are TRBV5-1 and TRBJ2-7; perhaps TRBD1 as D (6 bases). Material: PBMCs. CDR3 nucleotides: TGCGCCAGCAGCTTGGACAGGGCCTCCTACGAGCAGTACTTC. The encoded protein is CASSLDRASYEQYF.